This passage covers 22 T cell receptor beta chains from one sample sequenced in a study of CD8+ T cells in alopecia areata. Treatment noted: oral pan-JAK inhibitor, 5-10 mg twice daily. Investigators isolated RNA and reverse transcribed it into cDNA to act as the sequencing template. TCRdb's copy holds only in-frame clones and misses some; the assay was immunoSEQ multiplex PCR. The sample carries some 210,000 clones, over 60% recorded once. The sequencing used CD4+ T cells sorted from blood, collected at week 44, from a patient treated with tofacitinib. These receptors all stem from a human donor with alopecia areata.

V and J are TRBV19 and TRBJ1-2, with a possible D match to TRBD1 (5 bases). Deletions cut 6 bases from V and 8 bases from J, with 22 bases between. The CDR3 spans 15 residues. The germline V gene has CDR1 LNHDA and CDR2 SQIVND (reference sequence). The CDR3 sequence is CASRTQGPEAAGYTF. The CDR3 nucleotides read TGTGCCAGTAGAACTCAGGGACCGGAGGCCGCGGGCTACACCTTC.

The sample holds a few counts of this clone. The chain carries TRBV29-1 and TRBJ2-1, with 7 bases aligning to TRBD2. The ends lost 8 bases at V and 7 bases at J; junction bases unmatched: 20. This CDR3 spans 16 amino acids. Germline V CDR1 and CDR2: SQVTM, ANQGSEA. CDR3 residues: CSRKPIASGGGNEQFF. CDR3 DNA: TGCAGCCGTAAACCGATCGCGTCGGGGGGAGGGAATGAGCAGTTCTTC.

This clone came up a few times. The CDR3 sequence is CASSLAGAHHYGYTF. For the CDR3, the DNA is TGTGCCAGCAGCTTAGCGGGGGCACACCACTATGGCTACACCTTC. This chain joins TRBV7-2 and TRBJ1-2; D possibly corresponds to TRBD1 (6 bases). Looked up from germline, CDR1 is SGHTA and CDR2 is FQGNSA. The CDR3 is 15 amino acids. The ends were cut back, 0 bases at V and 3 bases at J, with 11 bases in the middle.

The chain recombines TRBV11-2 with TRBJ2-7, with D perhaps matching TRBD1 (6 bases). The germline CDR1 and CDR2 sequences are SGHAT and FQNNGV. V dropped 5 bases and J dropped 6 bases, with 23 bases sitting between them. The CDR3 length is 16 residues. The DNA of the CDR3 is TGTGCCAGCAGCCCTCAGCGTAGACAGGCGTATGGCGAGCAGTACTTC. It is translated as CASSPQRRQAYGEQYF.

A few counts support this clone. The chain combines TRBV5-1 with TRBJ1-2; D call uncertain. Germline V gives CDR1 SGHRS, CDR2 YFSETQ. V lost 1 base to trimming and J lost 4 bases, with 17 bases between them. The CDR3 totals 16 residues. CDR3 region: CASSLNTRGGSYGYTF. The CDR3 DNA reads as TGCGCCAGCAGCTTGAACACGCGGGGAGGAAGCTATGGCTACACCTTC.

This clone has only one observation. V is TRBV25-1 and J is TRBJ2-5, with a tentative D call TRBD2 (5 bases). Germline V gene lookup returns CDR1 MGHDK and CDR2 SYGVNS. The CDR3 extends over 14 amino acids. The V gene lost 3 bases and the J gene lost 1 base, with 9 bases spanning the gap. The CDR3 coding sequence is TGTGCCAGCAGTGATGTCGGGGTCCAAGAGACCCAGTACTTC. Its translation: CASSDVGVQETQYF.

This sequence joins TRBV7-8 and TRBJ1-5; D remains unclear. The CDR3 contains 17 residues. Looked up from germline, CDR1 is SGHVS and CDR2 is FQNEAQ. V was pared by 1 base and J by 0 bases, with 13 bases between. CDR3 nucleotides: TGTGCCAGCAGCTTAGAACTGAGGGAGAATAGCAATCAGCCCCAGCATTTT. It translates to CASSLELRENSNQPQHF.

The V call is TRBV7-2, the J call TRBJ1-4; 8 bases agree with TRBD1. Germline assignment: CDR1 SGHTA and CDR2 FQGNSA. After removal of 1 base from V and 11 bases from J, the junction contained 9 bases not matched to a gene. CDR3 size: 15 residues. CDR3 in DNA: TGTGCCAGCAGCTTAGGAGGGACAGGCGCGGGGAAACTGTTTTTT. This encodes CASSLGGTGAGKLFF.

The V and J genes are TRBV2 and TRBJ2-7, with D possibly being TRBD1 (5 bases). V gave up 7 bases and J gave up 0 bases, with 7 bases separating them. This CDR3 spans 12 amino acids. Germline V gene data show CDR1 as SNHLY and CDR2 as FYNNEI. The chain's CDR3 is CASTGLSYEQYF. The CDR3 region has the DNA TGTGCCAGCACAGGGCTCTCCTACGAGCAGTACTTC.

This rearrangement joins TRBV2 to TRBJ2-2; D is undetermined. The CDR3 contains 15 residues. V shed 4 bases and J shed 1 base, with 10 bases lying between them. Germline V gene lookup returns CDR1 SNHLY and CDR2 FYNNEI. CDR3 loop: CASSGSAGNTGELFF. The CDR3 coding sequence is TGTGCCAGCAGTGGATCGGCAGGGAACACCGGGGAGCTGTTTTTT.

This rearrangement joins TRBV11-2 to TRBJ2-1, with 8 bases lining up with TRBD1. V dropped 5 bases and J dropped 7; count of bases not matched to a gene: 13. From germline, CDR1 is SGHAT and CDR2 FQNNGV. This CDR3 has 16 residues. The CDR3 DNA follows: TGTGCCAGCAGCCTAACGCGGACAGGGAGAAAGAATGAGCAGTTCTTC. Encoded protein: CASSLTRTGRKNEQFF.

J is TRBJ1-1 and V is TRBV30; D perhaps matches TRBD1 (6 bases). The CDR3 consists of 13 residues. The V gene's germline CDR1 is GTSNPN and CDR2 SVGIG (reference sequence). Deletions cut 5 bases from V and 5 bases from J, with 15 bases between. The CDR3: CAWYTGLRTEAFF. DNA of the CDR3: TGTGCCTGGTATACAGGGCTGCGGACTGAAGCTTTCTTT.

This clone was seen a few times. This chain links TRBV30 with TRBJ1-4, with 9 bases fitting TRBD1. CDR1 is GTSNPN and CDR2 is SVGIG in the germline V gene (reference sequence). The V gene end was trimmed by 3 bases and the J gene end by 8 bases; junction bases not matched to a gene: 10. The CDR3 has 15 amino acids. The CDR3 DNA reads as TGTGCCTGGAGCCCGAGGGGACAGGGAAAAGAAAAACTGTTTTTT. Protein: CAWSPRGQGKEKLFF.

The chain links TRBV29-1 to TRBJ2-1; 15 nucleotides line up with TRBD2. The CDR3 is 14 amino acids. In germline, CDR1 is SQVTM, CDR2 ANQGSEA. The J segment lost 6 bases and the V segment lost 8 bases, leaving 5 bases of the junction unmatched. CDR3 DNA: TGCAGCCTAGGACTAGCGGGGGGGCTCAATGAGCAGTTCTTC. Translated, it gives CSLGLAGGLNEQFF.

This chain connects TRBV11-2 to TRBJ2-1, with TRBD2 matching 7 bases. The CDR3 is 15 amino acids. Trimming at V came to 1 base and at J to 9 bases, leaving 9 bases not matched to a gene. CDR1 is SGHAT and CDR2 is FQNNGV in the germline V gene. DNA for the CDR3: TGTGCCAGCAGCTTAGGCCTCGGACTAGACAGTGAGCAGTTCTTC. Its protein product is CASSLGLGLDSEQFF. The full variable domain, its missing parts supplied by reference TRBV11-2 and TRBJ2-1, is EAGVAQSPRYKIIEKRQSVAFWCNPISGHATLYWYQQILGQGPKLLIQFQNNGVVDDSQLPKDRFSAERLKGVDSTLKIQPAKLEDSAVYLCASSLGLGLDSEQFFGPGTRLTVL.

This clone was counted a few times. For the CDR3, the DNA is TGTGCCAGCAGCCGACGGCAGGGGCCGGGAGGACTGTTTTTT. As protein: CASSRRQGPGGLFF. This chain links TRBV7-2 with TRBJ1-4, with D possibly matching TRBD1 (6 bases). Germline CDR1 reads SGHTA; CDR2 reads FQGNSA. The CDR3 consists of 14 residues. V shed 5 bases and J shed 13 bases, with 20 bases lying between them.

V and J are TRBV29-1 and TRBJ2-3, with a tentative D call TRBD2 (6 bases). The germline V gene has CDR1 SQVTM and CDR2 ANQGSEA. The CDR3 length is 16 residues. Trimming shortened V by 7 bases and J by 0 bases, and 20 bases separated the two germline ends. The CDR3 spells CSGDWTDRFSTDTQYF. The CDR3 DNA follows: TGCAGCGGGGACTGGACGGATAGATTTAGCACAGATACGCAGTATTTT.

This chain links TRBV19 with TRBJ1-2; TRBD1 might be the D (5 bases). V lost 2 bases and J 2 bases, leaving 12 bases between the germline ends. Germline CDR1 is LNHDA and CDR2 is SQIVND (reference sequence). CDR3 length: 15 residues. The CDR3 sequence: CASSILPEGNYGYTF. In DNA form, the CDR3 reads TGTGCCAGTAGTATACTCCCGGAGGGGAACTATGGCTACACCTTC.

The rearrangement uses TRBV6-1 and TRBJ1-2; no clear D gene. The V end lost 7 bases, the J end lost 4 bases, and 16 bases lay between the germline ends. This CDR3 has 14 residues. Germline V lookup: CDR1 MNHNS, CDR2 SASEGT. DNA of the CDR3: TGTGCCAGCACCGAGGAGCCCACAAGCTATGGCTACACCTTC. The encoded protein is CASTEEPTSYGYTF.

The chain is built from TRBV5-4 and TRBJ2-1; 12 bases align to TRBD2. V shed 3 bases and J 7 bases; nucleotides not matched to a gene: 5. Germline-derived CDR1 and CDR2 are SGHNT and YYREEE (reference sequence). CDR3 length equals 15 residues. The CDR3 DNA reads TGTGCCAGCAGCTCCGGACTAGCGGGGTATAATGAGCAGTTCTTC. Amino acids: CASSSGLAGYNEQFF.

This clone was seen a single time. The chain has TRBV27 and TRBJ2-5, with unresolved D. Germline CDR1 and CDR2: MNHEY and SMNVEV (reference sequence). The V and J ends lost 2 bases and 0 bases respectively, with 4 bases between them. The CDR3 sequence is 13 residues long. The CDR3 DNA follows: TGTGCCAGCAGTTTACTGTACCAAGAGACCCAGTACTTC. This translates into CASSLLYQETQYF.

The chain uses TRBV27 and TRBJ1-2; possibly TRBD1 for D (5 bases). V lost 2 bases and J 4 bases, leaving 20 bases between the germline ends. In germline, CDR1 is MNHEY, CDR2 SMNVEV (reference sequence). The CDR3 is 17 residues long. CDR3 coding DNA: TGTGCCAGCAGTTTAACCCCCGACATTCAGGGCCGCTATGGCTACACCTTC. Its translation: CASSLTPDIQGRYGYTF.